This TCR beta chain was obtained from a study of blood T cell repertoires in COVID-19. Study overall: Sample material is recorded as cDNA or gDNA derived from T cells, B-cell-depleted T cells, or PBMCs.

The CDR3 has 14 residues. Clones were sequenced by immunoSEQ multiplex PCR, and TCRdb holds only the in-frame ones, with some missing. The sample has more than 60,000 clones; less than 85% are singletons. Sequenced sample: peripheral blood. This receptor was identified in a human donor with acute or convalescent COVID-19. The donor label of this sample is uncertain. The genes are TRBV21-1 and TRBJ1-1. TRBV21-1 corresponds to a pseudogene. The DNA for the CDR3 is TGTGCCAGCAGCAAAGTGGGGAGGGACACTGAAGCTTTCTTT. As protein: CASSKVGRDTEAFF.